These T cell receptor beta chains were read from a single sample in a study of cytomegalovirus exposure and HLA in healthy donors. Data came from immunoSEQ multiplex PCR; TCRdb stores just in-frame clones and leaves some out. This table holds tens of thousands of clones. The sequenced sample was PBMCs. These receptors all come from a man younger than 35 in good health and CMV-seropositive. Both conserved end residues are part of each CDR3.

cdr3_aa: CASSPPGGRHYGYTF
j_call: TRBJ1-2
v_call: TRBV7-2

cdr3_aa: CASSSSLLRGGGYGYTF
j_call: TRBJ1-2
v_call: TRBV28

cdr3_aa: CSAQGPEAFF
j_call: TRBJ1-1
v_call: TRBV20-1

cdr3_aa: CASSSLRGRDSEAFF
j_call: TRBJ1-1
v_call: TRBV11-2

cdr3_aa: CASSRGLSYGYTF
j_call: TRBJ1-2
v_call: TRBV19

cdr3_aa: CATRPWTSGRGHEQFF
j_call: TRBJ2-1
v_call: TRBV15

cdr3_aa: CASSVRDFSYEQYF
j_call: TRBJ2-7
v_call: TRBV9

cdr3_aa: CASSRELAESSYEQYF
j_call: TRBJ2-7
v_call: TRBV5-1

cdr3_aa: CASSEGLAGARGFF
j_call: TRBJ2-2
v_call: TRBV6-1

cdr3_aa: CASSPLDWQVPETQYF
j_call: TRBJ2-5
v_call: TRBV28

cdr3_aa: CASSQDGDRGLTNYGYTF
j_call: TRBJ1-2
v_call: TRBV4-2

cdr3_aa: CASNKDTRGRLTNTEAFF
j_call: TRBJ1-1
v_call: TRBV21-1

cdr3_aa: CASTGFSYEQYF
j_call: TRBJ2-7
v_call: TRBV6-1

cdr3_aa: CAISRGLAGYEQFF
j_call: TRBJ2-1
v_call: TRBV10-3

cdr3_aa: CASSMVPFGTGELFF
j_call: TRBJ2-2
v_call: TRBV18

cdr3_aa: CASSIRGTGELFF
j_call: TRBJ2-2
v_call: TRBV19

cdr3_aa: CASGLDRGRGNTEAFF
j_call: TRBJ1-1
v_call: TRBV12-5

cdr3_aa: CASNPKDRYEKLFF
j_call: TRBJ1-4
v_call: TRBV19

cdr3_aa: CASTFSGRADTQYF
j_call: TRBJ2-3
v_call: TRBV19

cdr3_aa: CASSSPTSGSRYEQYF
j_call: -
v_call: TRBV11-2

cdr3_aa: CASSLSLGELEKLFF
j_call: TRBJ1-4
v_call: TRBV28

cdr3_aa: CATSRHMTALSFDTQYF
j_call: TRBJ2-3
v_call: TRBV15

cdr3_aa: CASRVQGRNTEAFF
j_call: TRBJ1-1
v_call: TRBV6-5

cdr3_aa: CASSGQGWSGYTF
j_call: TRBJ1-2
v_call: TRBV18

cdr3_aa: CASSDSVSGRRAFF
j_call: TRBJ1-1
v_call: TRBV6-4

cdr3_aa: CASSSRPGTEGNQPQHF
j_call: TRBJ1-5
v_call: TRBV2

cdr3_aa: CASSHPRTGHNYGYTF
j_call: TRBJ1-2
v_call: TRBV4-1

cdr3_aa: CASSVEGSYNEQFF
j_call: TRBJ2-1
v_call: TRBV2

cdr3_aa: CASKLDSYSNQPQHF
j_call: TRBJ1-5
v_call: TRBV6-1

cdr3_aa: CAWTRGTHPEQYF
j_call: TRBJ2-7
v_call: TRBV30

cdr3_aa: CASSFTGQGVVTDTQYF
j_call: TRBJ2-3
v_call: TRBV5-1

cdr3_aa: CASSSAGTGLAGATKNIQYF
j_call: TRBJ2-4
v_call: TRBV19

cdr3_aa: CSGGTFSGEAFF
j_call: TRBJ1-1
v_call: TRBV29-1

cdr3_aa: CASSDRLAGGPLHQETQYF
j_call: TRBJ2-5
v_call: TRBV7-6

cdr3_aa: CASSQGPWGENTEAFF
j_call: TRBJ1-1
v_call: TRBV18

cdr3_aa: CAWSVGRVQPQHF
j_call: TRBJ1-5
v_call: TRBV30

cdr3_aa: CASSEWERGGGPYEQYF
j_call: TRBJ2-7
v_call: TRBV6-1

cdr3_aa: CASSQDWDRASYEQYF
j_call: TRBJ2-7
v_call: TRBV4-2

cdr3_aa: CASSLDGGRQETQYF
j_call: TRBJ2-5
v_call: TRBV5-1

cdr3_aa: CATSRDPLTPKSYEQYF
j_call: TRBJ2-7
v_call: TRBV15

cdr3_aa: CASSLPQGVPYGYTF
j_call: TRBJ1-2
v_call: TRBV28

cdr3_aa: CASSSTGGTEAFF
j_call: TRBJ1-1
v_call: TRBV5-4

cdr3_aa: CASSLTGGQGYEQYF
j_call: TRBJ2-7
v_call: TRBV27

cdr3_aa: CASSGTLAGASDTQYF
j_call: TRBJ2-3
v_call: TRBV2

cdr3_aa: CASSLGGSGANVLTF
j_call: TRBJ2-6
v_call: TRBV5-1

cdr3_aa: CASSATNLAGWGAAEQFF
j_call: TRBJ2-1
v_call: TRBV9

cdr3_aa: CSVGGVRWVSHEQFF
j_call: TRBJ2-1
v_call: TRBV29-1

cdr3_aa: CAWAPGQGVTEQYF
j_call: TRBJ2-7
v_call: TRBV30

cdr3_aa: CASSPKETRDSAWDYEQYF
j_call: -
v_call: TRBV13

cdr3_aa: CASRTQGRWTEAFF
j_call: TRBJ1-1
v_call: TRBV19

cdr3_aa: CASSFPRDYEQYF
j_call: TRBJ2-7
v_call: TRBV2

cdr3_aa: CASSFLTSTDTQYF
j_call: TRBJ2-3
v_call: TRBV7-2

cdr3_aa: CASSKGRRTREDQPQHF
j_call: TRBJ1-5
v_call: TRBV21-1

cdr3_aa: CASSFAGVGETQYF
j_call: TRBJ2-5
v_call: TRBV5-1

cdr3_aa: CAWTWGAENNEQFF
j_call: TRBJ2-1
v_call: TRBV30

cdr3_aa: CASSEGHPFSGNTIYF
j_call: TRBJ1-3
v_call: TRBV6-1

cdr3_aa: CASNDRGRDTEAFF
j_call: TRBJ1-1
v_call: TRBV2